This T cell receptor beta chain was retrieved from a study of cytomegalovirus exposure and HLA in healthy donors. The study, taken as a whole, reports: Previously analyzed data showed that most TCR beta V segments were productive at a frequency of about 87% or about 30%. Accounts indicate the classifier identified cytomegalovirus status with strong specificity and sensitivity. The authors assumed roughly uniform sequencing depth across donors for presence/absence analyses. Researchers reported that a few CMV-associated chains were confirmed in vitro as CMV antigen-specific.

The length of the CDR3 is 14 residues. Per germline, CDR1 MNHEY and CDR2 SVGAGI. Trimming removed 7 bases from V and 8 bases from J, with 20 bases in between. In the case of this clone: Its antigen is not known.

The PCR contained 60 Vbeta and 13 Jbeta primers. Clones were read by immunoSEQ multiplex PCR, and TCRdb kept only the in-frame ones, dropping some. In all, the sample yields 200,000 or so clones. The sample consisted of PBMCs. The rearrangement links TRBV6-5 to TRBJ1-2; the D is unclear. This clonotype was sampled from a boy between 5 and 17 years old in good health and CMV-seronegative. CDR3: CASKAPGMGKGYTF. CDR3 bases: TGTGCCAGCAAAGCCCCCGGGATGGGGAAGGGCTACACCTTC.